One and the same sample provided the 11 T cell receptor beta chains below, sequenced in a study of identical twins. MiXCR, run by TCRdb on the 5' RACE reads, gives a single entry per CDR3 protein. The sample holds under 250,000 distinct CDR3 sequences, more than 6.5% seen once. This same sample was also taken into another study, of yellow fever vaccine responses in identical twins.

The source material was memory (CD45RO+) T cells sorted from blood. The receptors derive from a woman aged 18 to 35 in good health.

This clonotype has a handful of counts. This chain joins TRBV10-1 and TRBJ2-1, with D unclear. This CDR3 region has 14 residues. The germline V gene has CDR1 WNHNN and CDR2 SYGVQD (reference sequence). V dropped 3 bases and J dropped 5 bases, with 11 bases sitting between them. CDR3 sequence reads: CASSEEGRNNEQFF. The CDR3 DNA reads as TGCGCCAGCAGTGAAGAAGGACGCAACAATGAGCAGTTCTTC.

This chain uses TRBV6-1 with TRBJ2-1; 8 bases map to TRBD2. Looked up from germline, CDR1 is MNHNS and CDR2 is SASEGT. The CDR3 extends over 14 amino acids. Trimming removed 4 bases from V and 5 bases from J; junction bases left unmatched: 4. This chain's CDR3 is CASSGTSYNNEQFF. The CDR3, as DNA: TGTGCCAGCAGTGGGACTAGCTACAACAATGAGCAGTTCTTC.

This clonotype was counted at least ten times. The chain combines TRBV20-1 with TRBJ2-7; no clear D gene. CDR3 length: 11 residues. V was shortened by 1 base and J by 3 bases, with 4 bases between the two germline ends. Germline V CDR1 and CDR2: DFQATT, SNEGSKA (reference sequence). CDR3 sequence (DNA): TGCAGTGCTAGAGGCGGCTACGAGCAGTACTTC. Its translation is CSARGGYEQYF.

This clonotype has more than one count but fewer than ten. The gene calls are TRBV5-1 and TRBJ1-4, with 11 bases fitting TRBD1. J was trimmed by 7 bases and V by 0 bases; bases with no gene match: 2. Germline CDR1 reads SGHRS; CDR2 reads YFSETQ. The CDR3 covers 15 residues. CDR3 residues: CASSLGDRGIEKLFF. The CDR3 coding sequence is TGCGCCAGCAGCTTGGGGGACAGGGGGATTGAAAAACTGTTTTTT.

This clonotype was counted many times. V is TRBV5-1 and J is TRBJ2-1; D remains ambiguous. Germline V gene lookup returns CDR1 SGHRS and CDR2 YFSETQ. V lost 0 bases and J 5 bases, leaving 6 bases between the germline ends. The CDR3 consists of 13 residues. CDR3 DNA: TGCGCCAGCAGCTTGGCCTGGGACAATGAGCAGTTCTTC. Encoded protein: CASSLAWDNEQFF.

This clonotype has a handful of counts. The chain links TRBV6-1 to TRBJ1-1; unclear D gene. Between the trimmed V and J ends, which lost 8 bases and 4 bases, there was a span of 23 bases. The CDR3 length is 16 residues. Looked up from germline, CDR1 is MNHNS and CDR2 is SASEGT. CDR3 loop: CASHAKTAGLGTEAFF. In DNA form, the CDR3 reads TGTGCCAGCCACGCGAAGACGGCCGGGCTGGGCACTGAAGCTTTCTTT.

This clonotype appeared a few times. The chain joins TRBV18 to TRBJ2-7, with TRBD1 matching 7 bases. V lost 2 bases, J lost 0 bases, and 7 bases stayed unmatched. The germline V gene has CDR1 KGHSH and CDR2 LQKENI. This CDR3 contains 16 residues. The CDR3 region is CASSPSGTVSSYEQYF. The CDR3 nucleotides read TGTGCCAGCTCACCATCCGGGACAGTTAGCTCCTACGAGCAGTACTTC.

CDR3 nucleotides: TGTGCCAGCAACGTCCAGGGAGGCACCGGGGAGCTGTTTTTT. Amino acid sequence: CASNVQGGTGELFF. The J gene is TRBJ2-2, the V gene TRBV7-9; a weak D match, TRBD2 (6 bases). The CDR3 has 14 residues. V was trimmed by 7 bases and J by 4 bases, leaving 13 bases between them. Germline V gene lookup returns CDR1 SEHNR and CDR2 FQNEAQ (reference sequence).

The chain joins TRBV7-2 to TRBJ2-1; either TRBD1 or TRBD2 may supply D (6 bases each). V was shortened by 5 bases and J by 5 bases, with 19 bases between the two germline ends. The CDR3 is 16 amino acids. Per germline, CDR1 SGHTA and CDR2 FQGNSA. This chain's CDR3 is CASSPPGAVGNNEQFF. Written as DNA, the CDR3 is TGTGCCAGCAGCCCCCCGGGGGCGGTGGGGAACAATGAGCAGTTCTTC. Drawing the rest from reference TRBV7-2 and TRBJ2-1, the complete variable domain is GAGVSQSPSNKVTEKGKDVELRCDPISGHTALYWYRQSLGQGLEFLIYFQGNSAPDKSGLPSDRFSAERTGGSVSTLTIQRTQQEDSAVYLCASSPPGAVGNNEQFFGPGTRLTVL.

This clonotype was observed a handful of times. This chain connects TRBV15 to TRBJ2-1; 10 bases align to TRBD2. The CDR3 is made up of 16 amino acids. Trimming took 2 bases from V and 1 from J; bases not matched to a gene: 2. Germline assignment: CDR1 LNHNV and CDR2 YYDKDF (reference sequence). The DNA of the CDR3 is TGTGCCACCAGCAGAATTAGCGGGAGGTCCTACAATGAGCAGTTCTTC. It is translated as CATSRISGRSYNEQFF.

This clonotype was seen many times. V gene TRBV7-9 combines with J gene TRBJ2-1; TRBD2 agrees at 12 bases. The trim removed 10 bases at V and 8 bases at J, leaving 12 bases unmatched. This CDR3 spans 15 amino acids. Germline V gene sequence: CDR1 SEHNR, CDR2 FQNEAQ (reference sequence). CDR3 bases: TGTGCCACCGGACTAGCGGGGACCCCAAGCCATGAGCAGTTCTTC. Its translation is CATGLAGTPSHEQFF.